The source of this T cell receptor (beta chain) is a study of CD8 T cells in ankylosing spondylitis. Whole-study results and caveats: Within ankylosing spondylitis blood, a TCR beta motif made up of eight highly homologous variants appeared to be characteristic. Disease-linked clones were CD8+ and relatively rare in peripheral blood. The clones that were linked to disease were reported to be significantly enriched in matched synovial fluid samples from ankylosing spondylitis patients.

For this clonotype: The target antigen is unknown.

TCRdb re-called the 5' RACE reads with MiXCR, one entry per CDR3 protein. Among about 240,000 distinct CDR3 sequences listed, 20% to 30% were seen once. Material for sequencing was blood, either unsorted or a sorted T cell fraction (not recorded which). The receptor was isolated from a male donor with ankylosing spondylitis or in good health (not recorded which).

The chain's CDR3 is CASSAQGLWNQPQHF. In DNA, the CDR3 is TGTGCCAGCAGCGCGCAGGGTTTGTGGAATCAGCCCCAGCATTTT. The rearrangement joins TRBV11-2 to TRBJ1-5; perhaps TRBD1 as D (5 bases). Germline CDR1 SGHAT, CDR2 FQNNGV. The CDR3 extends over 15 amino acids. The germline V and J ends were trimmed by 5 bases and 4 bases, with 15 bases remaining between them.